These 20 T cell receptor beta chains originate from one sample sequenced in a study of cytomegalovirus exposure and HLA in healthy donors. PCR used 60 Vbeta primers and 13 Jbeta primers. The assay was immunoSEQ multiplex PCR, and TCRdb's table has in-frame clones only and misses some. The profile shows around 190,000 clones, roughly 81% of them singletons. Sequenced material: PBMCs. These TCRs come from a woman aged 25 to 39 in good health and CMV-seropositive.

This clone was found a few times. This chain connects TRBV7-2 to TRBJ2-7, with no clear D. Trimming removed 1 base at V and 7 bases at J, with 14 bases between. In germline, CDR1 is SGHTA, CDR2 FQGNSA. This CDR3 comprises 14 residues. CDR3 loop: CASSLVAKSREQYF. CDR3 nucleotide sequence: TGTGCCAGCAGCTTAGTTGCCAAATCTAGAGAGCAGTACTTC.

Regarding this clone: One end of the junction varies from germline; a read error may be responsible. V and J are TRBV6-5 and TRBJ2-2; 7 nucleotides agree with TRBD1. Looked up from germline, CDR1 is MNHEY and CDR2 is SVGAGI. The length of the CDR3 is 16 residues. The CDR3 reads CASSYSTVTGTGKLFF. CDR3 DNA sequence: TGTGCCAGCAGTTACTCGACTGTGACAGGGACCGGGAAGCTGTTTTTT.

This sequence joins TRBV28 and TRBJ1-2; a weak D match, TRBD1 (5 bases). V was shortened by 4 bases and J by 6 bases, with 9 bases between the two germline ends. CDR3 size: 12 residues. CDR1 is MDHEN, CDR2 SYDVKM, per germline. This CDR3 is CASSSPGDGYTF. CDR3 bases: TGTGCCAGCAGTTCACCGGGGGATGGCTACACCTTC.

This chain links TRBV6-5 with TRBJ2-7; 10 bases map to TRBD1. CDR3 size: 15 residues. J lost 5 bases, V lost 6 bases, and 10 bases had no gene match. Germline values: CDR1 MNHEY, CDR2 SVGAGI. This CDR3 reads CASSRGQGPLDEQYF. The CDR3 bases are TGTGCCAGCAGCCGGGGACAGGGGCCCCTTGACGAGCAGTACTTC.

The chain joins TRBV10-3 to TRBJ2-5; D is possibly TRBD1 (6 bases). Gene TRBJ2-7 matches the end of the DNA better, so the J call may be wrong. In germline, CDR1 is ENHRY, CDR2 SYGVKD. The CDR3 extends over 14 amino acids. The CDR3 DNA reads TGTGCCATCAGTGAGGGGGGCGACGTCTACGAGCAGTACTTC. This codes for CAISEGGDVYEQYF.

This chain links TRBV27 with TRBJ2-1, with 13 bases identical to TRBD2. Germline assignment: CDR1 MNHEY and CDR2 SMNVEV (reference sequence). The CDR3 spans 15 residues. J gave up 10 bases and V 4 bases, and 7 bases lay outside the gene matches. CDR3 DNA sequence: TGTGCCAGCAGTTCCGGGACTAGCGGGATCCGGGAGCAGTTCTTC. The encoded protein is CASSSGTSGIREQFF.

The CDR3 region has the DNA TGTGCCAGCAGCGTTAGCGGTATCTCCTACAATGAGCAGTTCTTC. This gives the protein CASSVSGISYNEQFF. This chain joins TRBV7-7 and TRBJ2-1, with D possibly matching TRBD2 (6 bases). Germline CDR1 SSHAT, CDR2 FNYEAQ (reference sequence). The V and J ends lost 5 bases and 0 bases respectively, with 11 bases between them. CDR3 length: 15 residues.

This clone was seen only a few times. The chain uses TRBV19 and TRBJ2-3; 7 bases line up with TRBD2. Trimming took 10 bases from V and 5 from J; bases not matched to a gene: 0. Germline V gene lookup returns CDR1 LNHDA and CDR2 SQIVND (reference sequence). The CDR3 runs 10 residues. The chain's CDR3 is CATSGDTQYF. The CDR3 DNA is TGTGCCACTAGCGGAGATACGCAGTATTTT.

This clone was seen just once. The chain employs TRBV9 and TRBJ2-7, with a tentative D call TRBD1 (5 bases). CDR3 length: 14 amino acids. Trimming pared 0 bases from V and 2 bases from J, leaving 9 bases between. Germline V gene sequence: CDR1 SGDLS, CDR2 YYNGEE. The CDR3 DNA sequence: TGTGCCAGCAGCGTAGGGGGCAGCACCTACGAGCAGTACTTC. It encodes CASSVGGSTYEQYF.

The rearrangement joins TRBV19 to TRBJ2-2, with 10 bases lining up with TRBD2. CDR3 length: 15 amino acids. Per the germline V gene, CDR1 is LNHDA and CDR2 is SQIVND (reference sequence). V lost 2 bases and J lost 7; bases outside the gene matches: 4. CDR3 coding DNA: TGTGCCAGTAGTATATCTAGCGGGAGCAACGGGGAGCTGTTTTTT. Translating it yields CASSISSGSNGELFF. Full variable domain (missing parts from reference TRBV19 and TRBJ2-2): DGGITQSPKYLFRKEGQNVTLSCEQNLNHDAMYWYRQDPGQGLRLIYYSQIVNDFQKGDIAEGYSVSREKKESFPLTVTSAQKNPTAFYLCASSISSGSNGELFFGEGSRLTVL.

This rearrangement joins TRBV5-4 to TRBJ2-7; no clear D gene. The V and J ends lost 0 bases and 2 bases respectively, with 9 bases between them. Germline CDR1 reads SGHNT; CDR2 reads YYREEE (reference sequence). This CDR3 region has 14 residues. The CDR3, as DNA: TGTGCCAGCAGCTTGGGTGCCGGTCCCTACGAGCAGTACTTC. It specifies CASSLGAGPYEQYF.

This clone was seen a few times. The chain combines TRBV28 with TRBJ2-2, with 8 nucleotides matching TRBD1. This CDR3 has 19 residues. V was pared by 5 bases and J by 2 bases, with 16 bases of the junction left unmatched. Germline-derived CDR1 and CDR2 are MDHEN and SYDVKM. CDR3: CASSIRSYRGIFNTGELFF. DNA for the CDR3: TGTGCCAGCAGTATCCGATCGTACAGGGGGATCTTTAACACCGGGGAGCTGTTTTTT.

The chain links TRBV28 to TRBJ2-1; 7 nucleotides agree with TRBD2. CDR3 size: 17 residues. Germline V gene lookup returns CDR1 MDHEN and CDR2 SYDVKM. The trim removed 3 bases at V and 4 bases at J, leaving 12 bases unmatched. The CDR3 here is CASSFYPFSGLYNEQFF. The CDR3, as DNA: TGTGCCAGCAGTTTCTATCCCTTTAGCGGGCTTTACAATGAGCAGTTCTTC.

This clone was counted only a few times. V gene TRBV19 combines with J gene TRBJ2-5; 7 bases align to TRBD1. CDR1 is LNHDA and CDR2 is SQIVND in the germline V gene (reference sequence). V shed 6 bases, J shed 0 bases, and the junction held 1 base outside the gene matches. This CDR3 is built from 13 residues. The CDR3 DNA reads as TGTGCCAGTAGGGGACAGTACCAAGAGACCCAGTACTTC. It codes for CASRGQYQETQYF.

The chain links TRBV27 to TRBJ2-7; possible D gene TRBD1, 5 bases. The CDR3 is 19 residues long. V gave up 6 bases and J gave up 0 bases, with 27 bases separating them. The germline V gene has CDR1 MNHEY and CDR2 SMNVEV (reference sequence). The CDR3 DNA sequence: TGTGCCAGCAGGTTAAGGGGCCCCCGGACCCCCGACAGCTCCTACGAGCAGTACTTC. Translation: CASRLRGPRTPDSSYEQYF.

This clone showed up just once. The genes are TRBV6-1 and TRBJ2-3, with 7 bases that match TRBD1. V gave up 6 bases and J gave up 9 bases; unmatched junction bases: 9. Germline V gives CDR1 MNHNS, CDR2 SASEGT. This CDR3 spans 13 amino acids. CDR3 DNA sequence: TGTGCCAGCAGACCAGCGACAGGGCAAACGCAGTATTTT. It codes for CASRPATGQTQYF.

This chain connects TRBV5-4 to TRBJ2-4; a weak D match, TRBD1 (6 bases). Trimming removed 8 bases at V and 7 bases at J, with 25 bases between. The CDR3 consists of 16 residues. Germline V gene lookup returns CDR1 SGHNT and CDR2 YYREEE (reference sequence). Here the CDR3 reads CASSQGTPSNLNIQYF. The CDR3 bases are TGTGCCAGTTCTCAGGGGACACCGTCGAATTTGAACATTCAGTACTTC.

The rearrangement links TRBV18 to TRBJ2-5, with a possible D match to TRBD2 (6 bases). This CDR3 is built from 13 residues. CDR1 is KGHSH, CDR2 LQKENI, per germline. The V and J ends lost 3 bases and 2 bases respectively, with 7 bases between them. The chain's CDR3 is CASSPTRQETQYF. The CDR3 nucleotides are TGTGCCAGCTCACCGACTAGGCAAGAGACCCAGTACTTC.

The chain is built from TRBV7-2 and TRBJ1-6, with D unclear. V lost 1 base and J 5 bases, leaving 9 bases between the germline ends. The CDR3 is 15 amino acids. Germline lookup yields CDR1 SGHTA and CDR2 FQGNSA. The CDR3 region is CASSLDYGNNSPLHF. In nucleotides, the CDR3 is TGTGCCAGCAGCTTAGATTACGGGAATAATTCACCCCTCCACTTT.

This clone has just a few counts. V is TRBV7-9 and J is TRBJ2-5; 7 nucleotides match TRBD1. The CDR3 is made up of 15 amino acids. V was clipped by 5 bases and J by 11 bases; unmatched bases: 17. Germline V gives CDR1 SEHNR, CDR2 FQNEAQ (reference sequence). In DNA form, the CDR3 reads TGTGCCAGCAGCGCCTCACAGGGGAGCACTACGGAGCAGTACTTC. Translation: CASSASQGSTTEQYF.